A single sample is the source of the 24 T cell receptor beta chains below, sequenced in a study of STAT5B mutations in CD4+ large granular lymphocyte leukemia. TCRdb's table, derived via immunoSEQ multiplex PCR, lists solely in-frame clones and lacks some. The data hold around 30,000 clones, with just under 75% observed a single time. Sequenced: CD4+ T cells from blood buffy coats. These receptors were obtained from a human donor in good health.

V usage is TRBV19 and J usage is TRBJ2-5, with D possibly being TRBD1 (6 bases). CDR1 is LNHDA and CDR2 is SQIVND in the germline V gene (reference sequence). V was cut by 3 bases and J by 2 bases, with 13 bases left in between. This CDR3 comprises 15 residues. The CDR3 reads CASSIQGRGQETQYF. The DNA of the CDR3 is TGTGCCAGTAGTATTCAGGGCAGGGGACAAGAGACCCAGTACTTC. Full variable domain (missing parts from reference TRBV19 and TRBJ2-5): DGGITQSPKYLFRKEGQNVTLSCEQNLNHDAMYWYRQDPGQGLRLIYYSQIVNDFQKGDIAEGYSVSREKKESFPLTVTSAQKNPTAFYLCASSIQGRGQETQYFGPGTRLLVL.

The CDR3 here is CAWSVPGQGGEKLFF. The CDR3 coding sequence is TGTGCCTGGAGTGTACCCGGCCAGGGTGGGGAAAAACTGTTTTTT. V is TRBV30 and J is TRBJ1-4; weak D call: TRBD1 (5 bases). This CDR3 is built from 15 residues. Germline V lookup: CDR1 GTSNPN, CDR2 SVGIG (reference sequence). V lost 0 bases and J 8 bases, leaving 16 bases between the germline ends.

The J gene is TRBJ2-7, the V gene TRBV6-6; TRBD1 matches at 9 bases. Trimming removed 8 bases from V and 5 bases from J; junction bases left unmatched: 10. Germline loops: CDR1 MNHNY, CDR2 SVGAGI (reference sequence). This CDR3 is 14 amino acids long. CDR3 protein: CASHPGTGRHEQYF. Written as DNA, the CDR3 is TGTGCCAGCCACCCCGGGACAGGGAGACACGAGCAGTACTTC.

The chain uses TRBV27 and TRBJ1-4; no firm D call. CDR1 and CDR2 from the germline V gene are MNHEY and SMNVEV (reference sequence). Between the trimmed V and J ends, which lost 8 bases and 8 bases, there was a span of 15 bases. The CDR3 sequence is 13 residues long. This chain's CDR3 is CASGVRGREKLFF. The CDR3 DNA reads as TGTGCCAGCGGGGTCCGAGGTCGGGAAAAACTGTTTTTT.

V usage is TRBV6-6 and J usage is TRBJ1-5; 8 bases match TRBD1. The CDR3 covers 14 residues. Per the germline V gene, CDR1 is MNHNY and CDR2 is SVGAGI (reference sequence). With 7 bases clipped from V and 7 bases from J, the junction kept 9 bases outside the gene matches. CDR3 protein: CASTHQGAGQPQHF. DNA for the CDR3: TGTGCCAGCACCCACCAGGGGGCCGGCCAGCCCCAGCATTTT.

This clone was seen only once. This sequence joins TRBV4-3 and TRBJ2-7; D is uncertain. Trimming removed 0 bases at V and 2 bases at J, with 8 bases between. The CDR3 is 14 residues long. CDR1 LGHNA and CDR2 YSLEER come from the germline V gene. CDR3 bases: TGCGCCAGCAGCCAAGAGCCGGGTCCCTACGAGCAGTACTTC. This translates into CASSQEPGPYEQYF.

This chain links TRBV29-1 with TRBJ1-3, with D uncertain. V lost 1 base and J 7 bases, leaving 8 bases between the germline ends. The CDR3 runs to 12 residues. The germline V gene has CDR1 SQVTM and CDR2 ANQGSEA. The CDR3 DNA sequence: TGCAGCGTTGAAGGGGGAGGGAACACCATATATTTT. Translation gives CSVEGGGNTIYF.

V usage is TRBV2 and J usage is TRBJ2-5, with 11 nucleotides matching TRBD1. Germline trimming cut 7 bases from V and 5 bases from J; bases unmatched to any gene: 15. CDR3 length: 17 amino acids. In germline, CDR1 is SNHLY, CDR2 FYNNEI. CDR3 residues: CASTEGRTGGSRETQYF. CDR3 DNA sequence: TGTGCCAGCACCGAGGGTCGGACAGGGGGCAGTCGGGAGACCCAGTACTTC.

This clone turned up a few times. The V gene is TRBV7-2, the J gene TRBJ2-7; 9 bases agree with TRBD1. The ends lost 1 base at V and 12 bases at J; junction bases unmatched: 7. CDR3 size: 13 residues. Germline CDR1 SGHTA, CDR2 FQGNSA. CDR3 amino acids: CASSLGDTGGSYF. CDR3 nucleotide sequence: TGTGCCAGCAGCTTAGGAGATACAGGGGGCTCGTACTTC. Full variable domain (outside the CDR3, taken from reference TRBV7-2 and TRBJ2-7): GAGVSQSPSNKVTEKGKDVELRCDPISGHTALYWYRQSLGQGLEFLIYFQGNSAPDKSGLPSDRFSAERTGGSVSTLTIQRTQQEDSAVYLCASSLGDTGGSYFGPGTRLTVT.

This clone was counted only a few times. This chain connects TRBV7-2 to TRBJ1-1; D is unclear. Germline values: CDR1 SGHTA, CDR2 FQGNSA. CDR3 length: 13 residues. V dropped 3 bases and J dropped 1 base, with 6 bases sitting between them. The CDR3 nucleotides read TGTGCCAGCAGCTTTTTTGGGAACACTGAAGCTTTCTTT. It codes for CASSFFGNTEAFF.

This clone was recorded a few times. The CDR3 reads CAISQRGQGAPVTF. The CDR3 bases are TGTGCCATCAGCCAAAGGGGACAGGGGGCTCCGGTGACCTTC. The V and J genes are TRBV10-3 and TRBJ1-2; 12 positions agree with TRBD1. Per the germline V gene, CDR1 is ENHRY and CDR2 is SYGVKD. The J segment lost 14 bases and the V segment lost 6 bases, leaving 13 bases of the junction unmatched. There are 14 residues in the CDR3.

The V gene is TRBV2, the J gene TRBJ2-6, with no clear D. CDR3 length equals 14 residues. Germline CDR1 is SNHLY and CDR2 is FYNNEI. Between the trimmed V and J ends, which lost 7 bases and 12 bases, there was a span of 19 bases. The CDR3: CASTIIRPAGVLTF. Here the CDR3 DNA reads TGTGCCAGCACTATCATCCGGCCAGCCGGCGTCCTGACTTTC.

The chain combines TRBV27 with TRBJ2-4, with 14 nucleotides matching TRBD2. CDR1 is MNHEY and CDR2 is SMNVEV in the germline V gene (reference sequence). The CDR3 has 16 amino acids. V lost 8 bases, J lost 3 bases, and 6 bases stayed unmatched. CDR3 coding DNA: TGTGCCAGCCGCCCAGGGACTAGCGGGAGCAAAAACATTCAGTACTTC. Its translation: CASRPGTSGSKNIQYF.

This clone was counted a single time. V gene TRBV6-6 combines with J gene TRBJ2-1; possible D gene TRBD1, 6 bases. Germline V gives CDR1 MNHNY, CDR2 SVGAGI (reference sequence). The V end was cut by 2 bases, the J end by 5 bases, with 16 bases between. The CDR3 runs 16 residues. The CDR3 nucleotides read TGTGCCAGCAGTTACGTCAACAACAGGGTAGACAATGAGCAGTTCTTC. Translation gives CASSYVNNRVDNEQFF.

The chain links TRBV6-1 to TRBJ2-3; D is ambiguous. From germline, CDR1 is MNHNS and CDR2 SASEGT. The V and J ends lost 10 bases and 0 bases respectively, with 17 bases between them. The CDR3 totals 15 residues. CDR3 in amino acids: CATATGRTSTDTQYF. The CDR3 coding sequence is TGTGCCACCGCCACGGGCAGAACTAGCACAGATACGCAGTATTTT.

The chain recombines TRBV14 with TRBJ2-2, with D perhaps TRBD1 or TRBD2 (5 bases each). Per germline, CDR1 SGHDN and CDR2 FVKESK. The ends were cut back, 8 bases at V and 1 base at J, with 14 bases in the middle. This CDR3 has 15 residues. Written as DNA, the CDR3 is TGTGCCAGCCAAAGGGGACGGAGGAACACCGGGGAGCTGTTTTTT. It codes for CASQRGRRNTGELFF. Based on the CDR3 plus reference TRBV14 and TRBJ2-2, the full variable domain is EAGVTQFPSHSVIEKGQTVTLRCDPISGHDNLYWYRRVMGKEIKFLLHFVKESKQDESGMPNNRFLAERTGGTYSTLKVQPAELEDSGVYFCASQRGRRNTGELFFGEGSRLTVL.

J is TRBJ2-6 and V is TRBV7-3; D gene uncertain. CDR1 and CDR2 (germline): SGHTA, FQGTGA. CDR3 length equals 18 residues. Trimming took off 0 bases at V and 2 bases at J, with 14 bases between the two ends. CDR3 nucleotide sequence: TGTGCCAGCAGCTTAACCTCCGTAATTGGGGCTGGGGCCAACGTCCTGACTTTC. This gives the protein CASSLTSVIGAGANVLTF. The whole variable domain, filled in from reference TRBV7-3 and TRBJ2-6, reads GAGVSQTPSNKVTEKGKYVELRCDPISGHTALYWYRQSLGQGPEFLIYFQGTGAADDSGLPNDRFFAVRPEGSVSTLKIQRTERGDSAVYLCASSLTSVIGAGANVLTFGAGSRLTVL.

The genes are TRBV5-1 and TRBJ2-5, with a weak D call TRBD1 (5 bases). CDR3 length equals 13 residues. CDR1 is SGHRS and CDR2 is YFSETQ in the germline V gene. The germline V and J ends were trimmed by 5 bases and 5 bases, with 13 bases remaining between them. CDR3 bases: TGCGCCAGCAGTCAGGGATCGAGGGAGACCCAGTACTTC. Translated, it gives CASSQGSRETQYF.

The count of this clone is one. J is TRBJ1-4 and V is TRBV27, with TRBD1 matching over 9 bases. This CDR3 spans 15 amino acids. Germline CDR1 MNHEY, CDR2 SMNVEV (reference sequence). After removal of 8 bases from V and 4 bases from J, the junction contained 8 bases not matched to a gene. DNA for the CDR3: TGTGCCAGCCGAGGGACAGGGCGTTTTAATGAAAAACTGTTTTTT. Amino acids: CASRGTGRFNEKLFF.

V usage is TRBV19 and J usage is TRBJ2-2; 8 positions match TRBD1. This CDR3 is 15 amino acids long. Trimming removed 6 bases from V and 5 bases from J; junction bases left unmatched: 8. Per the germline V gene, CDR1 is LNHDA and CDR2 is SQIVND (reference sequence). The CDR3 is CASSPRGRWTGELFF. The CDR3 DNA reads TGTGCCAGTAGCCCCAGGGGGCGCTGGACCGGGGAGCTGTTTTTT.

The chain recombines TRBV4-2 with TRBJ1-2; TRBD1 agrees at 9 bases. Losses at the gene ends were 1 base for V and 3 bases for J; bases not matched to a gene: 9. The CDR3 covers 17 residues. Germline CDR1 is LGHNA and CDR2 is YNFKEQ. The CDR3 coding sequence is TGTGCCAGCAGCCAAGGGGACACAGGGGGCGGGTACTATGGCTACACCTTC. It translates to CASSQGDTGGGYYGYTF.

A few counts support this clone. V is TRBV6-5 and J is TRBJ2-3; 7 nucleotides agree with TRBD1. V shed 6 bases, J shed 2 bases, and the junction held 8 bases outside the gene matches. Per germline, CDR1 MNHEY and CDR2 SVGAGI. The CDR3 is made up of 15 amino acids. The CDR3 DNA reads TGTGCCAGCAGGACTGACAGGGATTACACAGATACGCAGTATTTT. Amino acid sequence: CASRTDRDYTDTQYF.

The rearrangement links TRBV18 to TRBJ1-1, with 7 nucleotides matching TRBD1. This CDR3 contains 13 residues. Looked up from germline, CDR1 is KGHSH and CDR2 is LQKENI. V lost 5 bases and J lost 5; bases outside the gene matches: 5. DNA for the CDR3: TGTGCCAGCTCAGAGGGGGCAAAAACTGAAGCTTTCTTT. This gives the protein CASSEGAKTEAFF.

This clone was counted once. The chain uses TRBV7-2 and TRBJ1-6, with 9 bases lining up with TRBD1. Germline values: CDR1 SGHTA, CDR2 FQGNSA. The CDR3 length is 15 residues. The J segment lost 8 bases and the V segment lost 2 bases, leaving 4 bases of the junction unmatched. The chain's CDR3 is CASSLTGGGYSPLHF. CDR3 bases: TGTGCCAGCAGCTTAACAGGGGGCGGGTATTCACCCCTCCACTTT.